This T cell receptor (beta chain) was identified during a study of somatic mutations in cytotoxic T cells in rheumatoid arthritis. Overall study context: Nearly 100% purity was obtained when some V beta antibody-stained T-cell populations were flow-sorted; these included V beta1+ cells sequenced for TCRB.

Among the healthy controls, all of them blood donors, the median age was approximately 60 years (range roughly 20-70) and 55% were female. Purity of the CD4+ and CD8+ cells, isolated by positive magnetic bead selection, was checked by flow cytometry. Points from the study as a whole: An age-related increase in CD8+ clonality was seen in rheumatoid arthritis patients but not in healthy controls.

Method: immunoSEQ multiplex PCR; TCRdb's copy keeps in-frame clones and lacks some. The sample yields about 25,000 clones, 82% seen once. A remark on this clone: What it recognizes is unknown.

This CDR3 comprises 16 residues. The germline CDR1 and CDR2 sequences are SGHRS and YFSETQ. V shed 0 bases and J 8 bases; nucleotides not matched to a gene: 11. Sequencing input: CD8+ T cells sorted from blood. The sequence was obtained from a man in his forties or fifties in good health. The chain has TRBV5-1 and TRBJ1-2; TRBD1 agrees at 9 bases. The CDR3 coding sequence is TGCGCCAGCAGCTTGGGGAAGGGACAGGGCGGAGACGGCTACACCTTC. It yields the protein CASSLGKGQGGDGYTF.